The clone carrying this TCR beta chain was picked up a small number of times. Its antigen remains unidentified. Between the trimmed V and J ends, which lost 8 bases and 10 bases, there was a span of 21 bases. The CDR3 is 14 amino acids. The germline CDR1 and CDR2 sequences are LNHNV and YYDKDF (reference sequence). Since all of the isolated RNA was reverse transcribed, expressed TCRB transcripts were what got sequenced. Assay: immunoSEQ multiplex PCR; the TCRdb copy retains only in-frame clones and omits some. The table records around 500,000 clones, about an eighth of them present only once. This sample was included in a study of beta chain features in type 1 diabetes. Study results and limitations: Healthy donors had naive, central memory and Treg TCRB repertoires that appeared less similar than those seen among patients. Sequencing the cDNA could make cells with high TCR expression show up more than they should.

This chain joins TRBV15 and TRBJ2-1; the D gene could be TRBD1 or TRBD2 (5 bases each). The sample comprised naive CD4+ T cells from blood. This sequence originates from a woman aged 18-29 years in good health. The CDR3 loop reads CATRRDVSLREQFF. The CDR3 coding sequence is TGTGCCACCCGCCGGGACGTGAGCCTTCGCGAGCAGTTCTTC.